This entry lists 32 T cell receptor beta chains sequenced from one sample in a study of T cells expressing NK-cell markers. TCRdb reprocessed the 5' RACE reads and reports one entry per CDR3 protein, with no DNA. This sample's clone table lists about 300,000 distinct CDR3 sequences. The sequenced material came from blood T cells: a sorted CD56 or NKG2C T cell subset, CD4+ or CD8+ T cells, or bulk PBMC T cells (not recorded which). Receptors originate from a woman aged 18 to 75 in good health.

The rearrangement links TRBV3-1 to TRBJ1-4. The CDR3 length is 14 residues. The germline CDR1 and CDR2 sequences are LGHDT and YNNKEL (reference sequence). CDR3 protein: CASGLIQGAEKLFF.

This chain joins TRBV14 and TRBJ2-1; TCRdb selects TRBD2, and the lack of DNA leaves this call unchecked. CDR3 size: 17 residues. Germline lookup yields CDR1 SGHDN and CDR2 FVKESK. The CDR3 sequence: CASSQDTAASSYNEQFF.

The genes are TRBV19 and TRBJ2-3; the TCRdb D gene call, TRBD1, has no DNA to confirm it. This CDR3 has 16 amino acids. Germline-derived CDR1 and CDR2 are LNHDA and SQIVND (reference sequence). CDR3 region: CASSIYLKGRADTQYF.

The chain uses TRBV5-4 and TRBJ2-1. CDR1 and CDR2 (germline): SGHNT, YYREEE (reference sequence). The CDR3 loop spans 12 amino acids. CDR3 sequence reads: CASSLSANEQFF.

V is TRBV18 and J is TRBJ2-3. Germline lookup yields CDR1 KGHSH and CDR2 LQKENI. The CDR3 totals 12 residues. The CDR3 loop reads CASSPRVDTQYF.

The J gene is TRBJ1-1, the V gene TRBV5-1; lacking DNA, the TRBD1 call made by TCRdb goes unchecked. The CDR3 totals 14 residues. Per the germline V gene, CDR1 is SGHRS and CDR2 is YFSETQ. CDR3 sequence: CASSLTGQRTEAFF. Filled out from reference TRBV5-1 and TRBJ1-1, the complete variable domain reads KAGVTQTPRYLIKTRGQQVTLSCSPISGHRSVSWYQQTPGQGLQFLFEYFSETQRNKGNFPGRFSGRQFSNSRSEMNVSTLELGDSALYLCASSLTGQRTEAFFGQGTRLTVV.

This chain uses TRBV15 with TRBJ2-7; the D call from TCRdb, TRBD1, cannot be confirmed without DNA. The CDR3 length is 13 residues. The germline CDR1 and CDR2 sequences are LNHNV and YYDKDF (reference sequence). This CDR3 reads CATSRGRGNEQYF.

The chain couples TRBV6-1 to TRBJ2-3; the TCRdb call, TRBD1, lacks DNA for checking. Germline V CDR1 and CDR2: MNHNS, SASEGT. The CDR3 loop spans 15 amino acids. The CDR3 sequence is CASSLQGYSTDTQYF.

The chain couples TRBV29-1 to TRBJ1-2. Germline V lookup: CDR1 SQVTM, CDR2 ANQGSEA. The CDR3 loop spans 11 amino acids. CDR3 in amino acids: CSVGSSYGYTF.

The rearrangement uses TRBV4-3 and TRBJ1-2; the TCRdb D gene call, TRBD1, has no DNA to confirm it. CDR3 length: 14 residues. CDR1 is LGHNA and CDR2 is YSLEER in the germline V gene. CDR3 in amino acids: CASSPGGVAYGYTF.

The chain links TRBV5-1 to TRBJ2-4. The germline CDR1 and CDR2 sequences are SGHRS and YFSETQ. The CDR3 length is 16 residues. CDR3 in amino acids: CASSLVPGAAKNIQYF. The full variable domain, its missing parts supplied by reference TRBV5-1 and TRBJ2-4, is KAGVTQTPRYLIKTRGQQVTLSCSPISGHRSVSWYQQTPGQGLQFLFEYFSETQRNKGNFPGRFSGRQFSNSRSEMNVSTLELGDSALYLCASSLVPGAAKNIQYFGAGTRLSVL.

The V and J genes are TRBV7-2 and TRBJ1-1; TCRdb names TRBD1, which stays unverified in the absence of DNA. The CDR3 consists of 16 residues. The germline CDR1 and CDR2 sequences are SGHTA and FQGNSA. CDR3 loop: CASSLRDRGPYTEAFF.

The chain combines TRBV7-2 with TRBJ2-5. The CDR3 spans 15 residues. CDR1 SGHTA and CDR2 FQGNSA come from the germline V gene. The CDR3: CASSLVGRVEETQYF. The variable domain in full, completed from reference TRBV7-2 and TRBJ2-5, reads GAGVSQSPSNKVTEKGKDVELRCDPISGHTALYWYRQSLGQGLEFLIYFQGNSAPDKSGLPSDRFSAERTGGSVSTLTIQRTQQEDSAVYLCASSLVGRVEETQYFGPGTRLLVL.

The chain has TRBV6-1 and TRBJ2-2; TCRdb designates TRBD1, a call that cannot be tested without DNA. There are 15 residues in the CDR3. Germline-derived CDR1 and CDR2 are MNHNS and SASEGT. CDR3 residues: CASRRPGANTGELFF.

The chain employs TRBV28 and TRBJ2-7. The CDR3 runs 11 residues. Germline CDR1 MDHEN, CDR2 SYDVKM. This chain's CDR3 is CASRATYEQYF. The full variable domain, completed using reference TRBV28 and TRBJ2-7, is DVKVTQSSRYLVKRTGEKVFLECVQDMDHENMFWYRQDPGLGLRLIYFSYDVKMKEKGDIPEGYSVSREKKERFSLILESASTNQTSMYLCASRATYEQYFGPGTRLTVT.

The rearrangement joins TRBV4-3 to TRBJ2-7. The CDR3 is 13 amino acids. Germline V gene lookup returns CDR1 LGHNA and CDR2 YSLEER. CDR3 sequence: CASSQVVSYEQYF.

The chain is built from TRBV5-1 and TRBJ1-3; TCRdb selects TRBD1, and the lack of DNA leaves this call unchecked. Germline V lookup: CDR1 SGHRS, CDR2 YFSETQ. This CDR3 comprises 14 residues. This CDR3 is CASSPAGGGNTIYF.

The chain links TRBV5-1 to TRBJ2-1; the D gene TCRdb calls, TRBD1, cannot be checked with no DNA. CDR3 length: 14 residues. Germline-derived CDR1 and CDR2 are SGHRS and YFSETQ. The CDR3 reads CASSPGTGLREQFF.

The chain uses TRBV7-2 and TRBJ2-5; TCRdb designates TRBD2, a call that cannot be tested without DNA. Germline values: CDR1 SGHTA, CDR2 FQGNSA. The CDR3 is 15 residues long. The CDR3 loop is CASSFYPRGGETQYF. Filled out from reference TRBV7-2 and TRBJ2-5, the complete variable domain reads GAGVSQSPSNKVTEKGKDVELRCDPISGHTALYWYRQSLGQGLEFLIYFQGNSAPDKSGLPSDRFSAERTGGSVSTLTIQRTQQEDSAVYLCASSFYPRGGETQYFGPGTRLLVL.

The chain employs TRBV11-2 and TRBJ2-3. Looked up from germline, CDR1 is SGHAT and CDR2 is FQNNGV. This CDR3 region has 15 residues. CDR3 in amino acids: CASSLEGSLTDTQYF.

The V gene is TRBV18, the J gene TRBJ2-1; TCRdb picks TRBD1, but there is no DNA to check that call. From germline, CDR1 is KGHSH and CDR2 LQKENI. The CDR3 length is 16 residues. CDR3 sequence reads: CASSPPGQRLPGEQFF.

The chain carries TRBV12-3 or TRBV12-4 and TRBJ1-1; TCRdb's D call, TRBD1, is unchecked because there is no DNA. The CDR3 runs to 12 residues. The CDR3 here is CASGLSRGEAFF.

This chain uses TRBV5-5 with TRBJ2-6; TCRdb names TRBD1, which stays unverified in the absence of DNA. Per germline, CDR1 SGHKS and CDR2 YYEKEE (reference sequence). The CDR3 is 17 residues long. This CDR3 reads CASSFRDPSSGANVLTF.

The chain has TRBV7-9 and TRBJ2-3; TCRdb designates TRBD1, a call that cannot be tested without DNA. Germline V gene sequence: CDR1 SEHNR, CDR2 FQNEAQ (reference sequence). The length of the CDR3 is 14 residues. The CDR3 loop reads CASSLDRAGDTQYF.

The chain recombines TRBV7-2 with TRBJ2-1. Germline V gives CDR1 SGHTA, CDR2 FQGNSA. The CDR3 runs to 14 residues. The CDR3 region is CASSSSVRSNEQFF.

V is TRBV20-1 and J is TRBJ2-7; the D gene TCRdb calls, TRBD2, cannot be checked with no DNA. The CDR3 is 12 amino acids. Germline loops: CDR1 DFQATT, CDR2 SNEGSKA (reference sequence). CDR3 region: CSASTPTDEQYF.

V and J are TRBV18 and TRBJ2-5. This CDR3 is built from 13 residues. The germline V gene encodes CDR1 KGHSH and CDR2 LQKENI. The CDR3 reads CASSWAGQETQYF.

The chain joins TRBV29-1 to TRBJ2-1; TCRdb's D gene call, TRBD2, goes unchecked for lack of DNA. This CDR3 comprises 15 residues. Germline assignment: CDR1 SQVTM and CDR2 ANQGSEA. CDR3 region: CSVVRRERAYNEQFF.

V is TRBV29-1 and J is TRBJ2-4; the TCRdb call, TRBD2, lacks DNA for checking. CDR3 length equals 17 residues. CDR1 is SQVTM and CDR2 is ANQGSEA in the germline V gene. The CDR3 here is CSVMRLAGNLAKNIQYF.

The gene calls are TRBV27 and TRBJ2-7. The CDR3 totals 13 residues. Germline CDR1 reads MNHEY; CDR2 reads SMNVEV (reference sequence). CDR3 sequence: CASSLTGPYEQYF.

The chain combines TRBV9 with TRBJ2-2; as DNA is missing, the TRBD1 call by TCRdb cannot be tested. The CDR3 contains 16 residues. Germline V gene lookup returns CDR1 SGDLS and CDR2 YYNGEE. The CDR3: CASSLRAGARGGELFF.

This chain links TRBV6-1 with TRBJ2-2; TCRdb indicates TRBD2, and absent DNA this call remains unverified. The CDR3 spans 17 residues. Germline assignment: CDR1 MNHNS and CDR2 SASEGT. This CDR3 reads CASSGAGLVGNTGELFF.